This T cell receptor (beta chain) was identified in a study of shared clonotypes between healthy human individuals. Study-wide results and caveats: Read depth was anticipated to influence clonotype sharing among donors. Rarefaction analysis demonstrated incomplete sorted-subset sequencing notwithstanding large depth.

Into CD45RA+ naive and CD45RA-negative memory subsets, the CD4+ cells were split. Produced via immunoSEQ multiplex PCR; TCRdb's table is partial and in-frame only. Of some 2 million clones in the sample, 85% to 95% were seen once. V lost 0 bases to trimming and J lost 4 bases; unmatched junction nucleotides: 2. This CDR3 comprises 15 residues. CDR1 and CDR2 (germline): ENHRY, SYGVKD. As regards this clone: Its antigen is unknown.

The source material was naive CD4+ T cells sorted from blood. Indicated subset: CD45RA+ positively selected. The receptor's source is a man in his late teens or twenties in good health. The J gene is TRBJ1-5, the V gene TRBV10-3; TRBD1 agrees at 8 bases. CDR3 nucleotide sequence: TGTGCCATCAGTGAGTCGAGACAGGGGAATCAGCCCCAGCATTTT. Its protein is CAISESRQGNQPQHF.